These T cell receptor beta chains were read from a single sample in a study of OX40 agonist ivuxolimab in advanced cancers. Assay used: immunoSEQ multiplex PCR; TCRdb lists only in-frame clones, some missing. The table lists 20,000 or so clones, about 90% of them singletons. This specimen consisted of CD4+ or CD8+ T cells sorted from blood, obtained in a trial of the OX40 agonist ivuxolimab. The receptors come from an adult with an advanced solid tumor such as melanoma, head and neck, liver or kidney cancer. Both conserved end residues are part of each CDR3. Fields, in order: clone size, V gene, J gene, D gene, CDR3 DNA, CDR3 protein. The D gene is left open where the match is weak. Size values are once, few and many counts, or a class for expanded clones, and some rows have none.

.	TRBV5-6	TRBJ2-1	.	TGTGCCAGCAGCTCGGACACACAAAGCTCCTACAATGAGCAGTTCTTC	CASSSDTQSSYNEQFF
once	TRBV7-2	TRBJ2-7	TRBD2	TGTGCCAGCAGTCGACTAGCGTCTTCCTACGAGCAGTACTTC	CASSRLASSYEQYF
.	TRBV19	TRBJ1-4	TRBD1	TGTGCCGCTGCCGGGACAGAGACTGAAAAACTGTTTTTT	CAAAGTETEKLFF
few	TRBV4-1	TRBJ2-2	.	TGCGCCAGCAGCCTCGTCAACACCGGGGAGCTGTTTTTT	CASSLVNTGELFF
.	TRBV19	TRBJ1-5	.	TGTGCCAGTAGTAGCCCCCGGGACGGCCTACAGAGCAATCAGCCCCAGCATTTT	CASSSPRDGLQSNQPQHF
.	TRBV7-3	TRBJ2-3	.	TGTGCCAGCAGCTCAGGGGGACTACTTTCAGATACGCAGTATTTT	CASSSGGLLSDTQYF
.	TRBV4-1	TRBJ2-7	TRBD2	TGCGCCAGCAGCCAAGGGGTAGCGGGAGTGTCTTCCGAGCAGTACTTC	CASSQGVAGVSSEQYF
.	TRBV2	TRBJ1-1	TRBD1	TGTGCCAGCAGGGAGGGCAGGGGGCCCACTGAAGCTTTCTTT	CASREGRGPTEAFF
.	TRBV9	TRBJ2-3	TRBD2	TGTGCCAGCAGCCCATTCAGCGGGAGACAAGGAGATACGCAGTATTTT	CASSPFSGRQGDTQYF
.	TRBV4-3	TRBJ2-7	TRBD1	TGCGCCAGCAGCCAAGACTCCGGGACAGGGGCCTACGAGCAGTACTTC	CASSQDSGTGAYEQYF
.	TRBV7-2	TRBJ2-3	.	TGTGCCAGCAGCTTCTGGACTCTAAGCACAGATACGCAGTATTTT	CASSFWTLSTDTQYF
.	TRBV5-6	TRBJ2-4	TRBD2	TGTGCCAGCAGCTTGACTAGCGGGAGGCCCTCTCGGTTC	CASSLTSGRPSRF
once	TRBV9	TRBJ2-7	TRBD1	TGTGCCAGCAGCGAAAGACAGGGAAAGGGCCCACACGAGCAGTACTTC	CASSERQGKGPHEQYF
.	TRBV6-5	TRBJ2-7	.	TGTGCCAGCAGCCGGAGCGGGCTATTCCCTGACGAGCAGTACTTC	CASSRSGLFPDEQYF
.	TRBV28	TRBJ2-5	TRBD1	TGTGCCAGCTTCCCGACAGGGAAAGAGACCCAGTACTTC	CASFPTGKETQYF
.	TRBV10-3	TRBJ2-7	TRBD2	TGTGCCATCAGTGAGTCGAGCGGGACCTACGAGCAGTACTTC	CAISESSGTYEQYF
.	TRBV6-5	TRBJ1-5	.	TGTGCCAGCAGTTCTGAATTAAGCAATCAGCCCCAGCATTTT	CASSSELSNQPQHF
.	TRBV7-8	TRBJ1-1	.	TGTGCCAGCAGCTTAGCGGACGGCGTTGAAGCTTTCTTT	CASSLADGVEAFF
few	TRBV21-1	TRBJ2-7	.	TGTGCCAGCAGCCCAAAGGAGGACAGGGACTCCTACGAGCAGTACTTC	CASSPKEDRDSYEQYF
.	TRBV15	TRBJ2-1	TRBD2	TGTGCCACCAGCAGAGATCTAGGCGGGAGGTCGGACAATGAGCAGTTCTTC	CATSRDLGGRSDNEQFF
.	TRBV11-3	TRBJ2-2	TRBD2	TGTGCCAGCAGCTTAGATCTCGGACTAGCAATCACCGGGGAGCTGTTTTTT	CASSLDLGLAITGELFF
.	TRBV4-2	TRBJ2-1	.	TGTGCCAGCAGCCACGGGGGACACAATGAGCAGTTCTTC	CASSHGGHNEQFF
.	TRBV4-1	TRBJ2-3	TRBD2	TGCGCCAGCAGCCAAGAGGCGGGAGCTAGCACAGATACGCAGTATTTT	CASSQEAGASTDTQYF
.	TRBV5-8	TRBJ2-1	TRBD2	TGTGCCAGCAGTCTGACTAGCGGGAGGGCTCGCGAGCAGTTCTTC	CASSLTSGRAREQFF
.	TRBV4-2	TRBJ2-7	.	TGTGCCAGCAGCCAAGACAGGAACGACGAGCAGTACTTC	CASSQDRNDEQYF
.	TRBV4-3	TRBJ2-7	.	TGCGCCAGCAGCCAAGATCACAGGGCTTACGAGCAGTACTTC	CASSQDHRAYEQYF
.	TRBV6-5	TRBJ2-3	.	TGTGCCAGCAGCCTACACCTTCTAGGAACAGATACGCAGTATTTT	CASSLHLLGTDTQYF
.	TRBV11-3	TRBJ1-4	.	TGTGCCAGCAGCCCGAACTCGGAGCCTAATGAAAAACTGTTTTTT	CASSPNSEPNEKLFF
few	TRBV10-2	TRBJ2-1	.	TGCGCCAGCAATGAGGGAGGCGGCCGCGATGAGCAGTTCTTC	CASNEGGGRDEQFF
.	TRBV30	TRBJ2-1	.	TGTGCCTGGACGCGCGGGGACAACAATGAGCAGTTCTTC	CAWTRGDNNEQFF
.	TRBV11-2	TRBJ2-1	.	TGTGCCAGCAGCTGGGTTGGCAATGAGCAGTTCTTC	CASSWVGNEQFF
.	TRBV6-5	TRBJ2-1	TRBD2	TGTGCCAGCAGCCCGGGACTAGCGGATTACAATGAGCAGTTCTTC	CASSPGLADYNEQFF
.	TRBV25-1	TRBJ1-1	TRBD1	TGTGCCAGCGTGGCAGGGGGAAGGGTGGGTAGGAACACTGAAGCTTTCTTT	CASVAGGRVGRNTEAFF
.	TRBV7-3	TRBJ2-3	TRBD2	TGTGCCAGCAGCCTCAGCGGGAGGTGGTCAGATACGCAGTATTTT	CASSLSGRWSDTQYF
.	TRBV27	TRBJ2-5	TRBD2	TGTGCCAGCAGTTTGACCGGGACTAGAGCAACAGAGACCCAGTACTTC	CASSLTGTRATETQYF